This record covers a single TCR beta chain. What it recognizes is unknown. Other DNA sequences in the same sample also yield this CDR3. CD45RO-negative cells were positively selected for CCR7, leaving out terminally differentiated effector memory CD45RA+ cells. Caucasian adults living in Nashville, Tennessee, provided all samples. The sample originates from a study of shared clonotypes between healthy human individuals. Trimming took off 2 bases at V and 4 bases at J, with 6 bases between the two ends. The CDR3 contains 12 residues. CDR1 and CDR2 (germline): SEHNR, FQNEAQ (reference sequence). Study conclusions and caveats: Generation probabilities of non-shared clonotypes were lower (relative to those shared by all four donors).

The assay was immunoSEQ multiplex PCR, and TCRdb's table has in-frame clones only and misses some. The repertoire consists of hundreds of thousands of clones, with 90% to 97% occurring once and the leading ten covering 0.11%. This TCR was recovered from a woman aged 25 to 45 in good health. V usage is TRBV7-9 and J usage is TRBJ2-7, with D perhaps matching TRBD2 (5 bases). Sequenced material: naive CD8+ T cells sorted from blood. The chain's CDR3 is CASSLTGYEQYF. The CDR3 nucleotides read TGTGCCAGCAGCTTAACGGGGTACGAGCAGTACTTC.